Presented here are 23 T cell receptor beta chains from one specimen sequenced in a study of CD8+ T cells in alopecia areata. As the sequencing template, cDNA was produced by extracting RNA and reverse transcribing it. Assay used: immunoSEQ multiplex PCR; TCRdb lists only in-frame clones, some missing. The sample yields roughly 60,000 clones, around 44% seen once. Sequenced: NKG2D-low CD8+ T cells sorted from blood. The source of these receptors is a human donor with alopecia areata.

The chain couples TRBV5-1 to TRBJ2-7; D ambiguous. This CDR3 is built from 14 residues. CDR1 SGHRS and CDR2 YFSETQ come from the germline V gene. The ends were cut back, 0 bases at V and 3 bases at J, with 10 bases in the middle. The CDR3 DNA reads as TGCGCCAGCAGCTTGGTCTCCGACCGCTACGAGCAGTACTTC. This translates into CASSLVSDRYEQYF. Drawing the rest from reference TRBV5-1 and TRBJ2-7, the complete variable domain is KAGVTQTPRYLIKTRGQQVTLSCSPISGHRSVSWYQQTPGQGLQFLFEYFSETQRNKGNFPGRFSGRQFSNSRSEMNVSTLELGDSALYLCASSLVSDRYEQYFGPGTRLTVT.

V usage is TRBV29-1 and J usage is TRBJ2-7, with TRBD2 matching 8 bases. Germline V CDR1 and CDR2: SQVTM, ANQGSEA. V shed 1 base and J 4 bases; nucleotides not matched to a gene: 15. The CDR3 covers 17 residues. The CDR3 region is CSVEGGLFSGIGYEQYF. For the CDR3, the DNA is TGCAGCGTTGAAGGCGGATTGTTTAGCGGGATTGGTTACGAGCAGTACTTC.

This chain connects TRBV4-3 to TRBJ1-2; TRBD1 might be the D (6 bases). CDR1 LGHNA and CDR2 YSLEER come from the germline V gene. The CDR3 runs 15 residues. The V end was cut by 3 bases, the J end by 6 bases, with 17 bases between. As DNA, the CDR3 is TGCGCCAGCAGCCAGTCACAGGGATCGGGAGATGGCTACACCTTC. It specifies CASSQSQGSGDGYTF.

This chain links TRBV27 with TRBJ2-3; the D is unclear. The V gene lost 4 bases and the J gene lost 5 bases, with 13 bases spanning the gap. Per the germline V gene, CDR1 is MNHEY and CDR2 is SMNVEV (reference sequence). The CDR3 runs to 14 residues. The chain's CDR3 is CASSSQAQRDTQYF. The CDR3 DNA is TGTGCCAGCAGTTCGCAAGCCCAAAGAGATACGCAGTATTTT.

Written as DNA, the CDR3 is TGTGCCAGCAGCTTAGGGACGGGCAATTACGAGCAGTACTTC. As protein: CASSLGTGNYEQYF. The V and J genes are TRBV5-6 and TRBJ2-7; D may match TRBD1 or TRBD2 (5 bases each). The CDR3 length is 14 residues. The V and J ends lost 2 bases and 4 bases respectively, with 13 bases between them. Germline CDR1 reads SGHDT; CDR2 reads YYEEEE.

The gene calls are TRBV6-5 and TRBJ2-7; 10 bases map to TRBD1. V was pared by 4 bases and J by 5 bases, with 5 bases of the junction left unmatched. CDR3 size: 14 residues. The germline CDR1 and CDR2 sequences are MNHEY and SVGAGI. The CDR3 loop reads CASSLGQGIDEQYF. The CDR3 nucleotides read TGTGCCAGCAGTTTGGGACAGGGGATCGACGAGCAGTACTTC.

The chain couples TRBV29-1 to TRBJ2-5, with 7 bases lining up with TRBD1. The V gene end was trimmed by 7 bases and the J gene end by 11 bases; junction bases not matched to a gene: 13. Per germline, CDR1 SQVTM and CDR2 ANQGSEA. CDR3 length equals 12 residues. The chain's CDR3 is CSARVTGEEQYF. CDR3 nucleotide sequence: TGCAGCGCTCGAGTCACAGGGGAAGAGCAGTACTTC.

This clone was detected once. The chain uses TRBV11-1 and TRBJ2-7; tentatively, D is TRBD1 (5 bases). The length of the CDR3 is 12 residues. Germline CDR1 reads SGHAT; CDR2 reads FQDESV (reference sequence). V was pared by 5 bases and J by 6 bases, with 11 bases between. The chain's CDR3 is CASSPQGGEQYF. CDR3 DNA: TGTGCCAGCAGCCCGCAGGGCGGCGAGCAGTACTTC.

This clone was picked up a small number of times. The chain employs TRBV29-1 and TRBJ2-2; no clear D. CDR1 is SQVTM, CDR2 ANQGSEA, per germline. The V end was cut by 4 bases, the J end by 8 bases, with 17 bases between. This CDR3 region has 14 residues. The CDR3 is CSVANIGVTGELFF. In DNA form, the CDR3 reads TGCAGCGTTGCTAACATTGGGGTAACGGGGGAGCTGTTTTTT.

This clone showed up just a few times. The V gene is TRBV4-3, the J gene TRBJ2-3; D remains ambiguous. The CDR3 contains 15 residues. Germline CDR1 LGHNA, CDR2 YSLEER. Trimming cost V 0 bases and J 0 bases, with 7 bases left between them. The CDR3 protein is CASSQEWRSTDTQYF. In DNA, the CDR3 is TGCGCCAGCAGCCAAGAGTGGCGGAGCACAGATACGCAGTATTTT.

This clone was counted once. The chain recombines TRBV27 with TRBJ2-2, with no clear D. CDR3 length equals 15 residues. Germline loops: CDR1 MNHEY, CDR2 SMNVEV (reference sequence). Between the trimmed V and J ends, which lost 7 bases and 0 bases, there was a span of 12 bases. In DNA form, the CDR3 reads TGTGCCAGCACTAACATGAGCCCGAACACCGGGGAGCTGTTTTTT. Its translation: CASTNMSPNTGELFF.

This chain uses TRBV29-1 with TRBJ2-7; unclear D gene. This CDR3 is built from 13 residues. The germline V gene encodes CDR1 SQVTM and CDR2 ANQGSEA. Trimming removed 6 bases at V and 4 bases at J, with 16 bases between. This CDR3 reads CSVYFGGSYEQYF. The CDR3 DNA is TGCAGCGTGTACTTCGGTGGGTCTTACGAGCAGTACTTC.

The chain is built from TRBV28 and TRBJ2-7; no reliable D call. The CDR3 has 12 residues. The V end lost 8 bases, the J end lost 1 base, and 9 bases lay between the germline ends. Germline V CDR1 and CDR2: MDHEN, SYDVKM. In nucleotides, the CDR3 is TGTGCCAGCGGCCCAACGTCCTACGAGCAGTACTTC. Protein sequence: CASGPTSYEQYF.

There are a few counts of this clone. The rearrangement uses TRBV7-9 and TRBJ2-3; D unclear. Deletions cut 0 bases from V and 0 bases from J, with 7 bases between. Germline-derived CDR1 and CDR2 are SEHNR and FQNEAQ (reference sequence). This CDR3 spans 15 amino acids. CDR3 region: CASSLAAASTDTQYF. The DNA for the CDR3 is TGTGCCAGCAGCTTAGCGGCGGCCAGCACAGATACGCAGTATTTT.

The chain combines TRBV7-9 with TRBJ2-7, with 7 positions matching TRBD1. Germline lookup yields CDR1 SEHNR and CDR2 FQNEAQ (reference sequence). The CDR3 has 12 amino acids. V was clipped by 5 bases and J by 6 bases; unmatched bases: 4. Here the CDR3 reads CASSPDRSEQYF. CDR3 coding DNA: TGTGCCAGCAGCCCGGACAGGAGCGAGCAGTACTTC.

The chain uses TRBV7-9 and TRBJ1-1; TRBD1 matches 8 bases. The CDR3 contains 15 residues. V dropped 3 bases and J dropped 1; count of bases not matched to a gene: 4. CDR1 and CDR2 (germline): SEHNR, FQNEAQ (reference sequence). In DNA, the CDR3 is TGTGCCAGCAGCTTGACAGGGGAGGGGAACACTGAAGCTTTCTTT. As protein: CASSLTGEGNTEAFF.

This chain connects TRBV2 to TRBJ2-7; 7 bases are a match to TRBD1. Germline CDR1 is SNHLY and CDR2 is FYNNEI. The ends lost 5 bases at V and 5 bases at J; junction bases unmatched: 6. This CDR3 region has 13 residues. The CDR3: CASSFRDSHEQYF. The CDR3 coding sequence is TGTGCCAGCAGTTTCCGGGACAGCCACGAGCAGTACTTC. The entire variable domain, with the rest obtained from reference TRBV2 and TRBJ2-7, is as follows: EPEVTQTPSHQVTQMGQEVILRCVPISNHLYFYWYRQILGQKVEFLVSFYNNEISEKSEIFDDQFSVERPDGSNFTLKIRSTKLEDSAMYFCASSFRDSHEQYFGPGTRLTVT.

The table lists this clone with a few counts. The chain carries TRBV29-1 and TRBJ1-2; TRBD1 is a possible D gene (5 bases). Germline CDR1 and CDR2: SQVTM and ANQGSEA. V lost 0 bases, J lost 7 bases, and 12 bases lay in between. This CDR3 contains 13 residues. CDR3 sequence reads: CSVEEGGAVGYTF. The CDR3 DNA reads as TGCAGCGTTGAAGAGGGTGGGGCGGTTGGCTACACCTTC.

This clone was counted a few times. The genes are TRBV6-5 and TRBJ1-4; D unresolved. Trimming stripped 2 bases from V and 12 bases from J, with 10 bases between. Germline CDR1 and CDR2: MNHEY and SVGAGI. The CDR3 has 12 residues. CDR3 amino acids: CASSYNSGQLFF. CDR3 coding DNA: TGTGCCAGCAGTTACAATTCTGGTCAACTGTTTTTT.

The genes are TRBV4-1 and TRBJ1-1; a weak D match, TRBD1 (5 bases). The CDR3 length is 12 residues. V was trimmed by 5 bases and J by 2 bases, leaving 6 bases between them. Looked up from germline, CDR1 is MGHRA and CDR2 is YSYEKL. CDR3 sequence reads: CASSGGNTEAFF. The CDR3 bases are TGCGCCAGCAGCGGGGGAAACACTGAAGCTTTCTTT.

The V call is TRBV4-3, the J call TRBJ2-7; D unresolved. Trimming took 0 bases from V and 2 from J, leaving 11 bases between them. The CDR3 is 15 residues long. Germline CDR1 is LGHNA and CDR2 is YSLEER. CDR3: CASSQDLWDTYEQYF. The CDR3 nucleotides read TGCGCCAGCAGCCAAGATTTGTGGGATACCTACGAGCAGTACTTC.

The V gene is TRBV7-9, the J gene TRBJ1-5; D possibly corresponds to TRBD1 (5 bases). The CDR3 length is 13 residues. Per the germline V gene, CDR1 is SEHNR and CDR2 is FQNEAQ (reference sequence). V was pared by 4 bases and J by 7 bases, with 11 bases between. Written as DNA, the CDR3 is TGTGCCAGCAGCTCGGGACTTCGGCAGCCCCAGCATTTT. Translating it yields CASSSGLRQPQHF.

This clone has more than one count but fewer than ten. The J gene is TRBJ2-2, the V gene TRBV29-1; 13 bases are shared with TRBD2. CDR3 size: 17 residues. The V gene end was trimmed by 4 bases and the J gene end by 4 bases; junction bases not matched to a gene: 9. Germline lookup yields CDR1 SQVTM and CDR2 ANQGSEA. In DNA form, the CDR3 reads TGCAGCGTTGGGTCACTAGCGGGGGGGCCAGGCACCGGGGAGCTGTTTTTT. It specifies CSVGSLAGGPGTGELFF.